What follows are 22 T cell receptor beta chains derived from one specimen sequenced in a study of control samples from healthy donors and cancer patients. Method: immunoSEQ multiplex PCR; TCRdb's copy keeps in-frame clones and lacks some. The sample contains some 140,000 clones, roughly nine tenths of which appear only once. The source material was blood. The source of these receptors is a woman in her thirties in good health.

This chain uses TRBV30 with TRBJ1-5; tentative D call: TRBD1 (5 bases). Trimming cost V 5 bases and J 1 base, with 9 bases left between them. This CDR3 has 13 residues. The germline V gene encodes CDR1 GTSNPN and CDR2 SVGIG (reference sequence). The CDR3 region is CAWGTSSNQPQHF. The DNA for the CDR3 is TGTGCCTGGGGGACGTCGAGCAATCAGCCCCAGCATTTT.

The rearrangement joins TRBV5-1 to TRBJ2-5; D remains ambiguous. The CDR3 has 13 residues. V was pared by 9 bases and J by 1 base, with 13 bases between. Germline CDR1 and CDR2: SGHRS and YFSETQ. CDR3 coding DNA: TGCGCCACCCGAGAACAGCCCCAAGAGACCCAGTACTTC. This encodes CATREQPQETQYF.

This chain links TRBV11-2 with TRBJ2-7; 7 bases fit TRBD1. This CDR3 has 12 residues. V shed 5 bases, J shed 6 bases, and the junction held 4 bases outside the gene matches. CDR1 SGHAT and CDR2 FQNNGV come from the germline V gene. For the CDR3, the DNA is TGTGCCAGCAGCCCGGACAGGCGCGAGCAGTACTTC. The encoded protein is CASSPDRREQYF.

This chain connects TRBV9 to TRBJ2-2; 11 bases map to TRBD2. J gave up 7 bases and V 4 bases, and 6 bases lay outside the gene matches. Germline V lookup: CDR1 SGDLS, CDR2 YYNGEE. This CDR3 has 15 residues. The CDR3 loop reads CASSSILAGGGELFF. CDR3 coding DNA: TGTGCCAGCAGCTCGATCCTAGCGGGAGGCGGGGAGCTGTTTTTT.

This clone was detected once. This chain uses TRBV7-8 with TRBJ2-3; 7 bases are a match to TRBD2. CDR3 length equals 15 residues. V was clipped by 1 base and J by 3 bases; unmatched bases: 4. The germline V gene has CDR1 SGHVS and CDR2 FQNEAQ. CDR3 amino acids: CASSLGTRSTDTQYF. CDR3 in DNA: TGTGCCAGCAGCTTAGGGACTAGATCGACAGATACGCAGTATTTT.

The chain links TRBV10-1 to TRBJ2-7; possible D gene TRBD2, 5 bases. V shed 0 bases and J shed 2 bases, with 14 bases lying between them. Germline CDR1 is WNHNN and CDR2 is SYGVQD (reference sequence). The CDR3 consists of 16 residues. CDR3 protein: CASSESGSGGTYEQYF. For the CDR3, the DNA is TGCGCCAGCAGTGAGTCTGGAAGCGGAGGTACCTACGAGCAGTACTTC.

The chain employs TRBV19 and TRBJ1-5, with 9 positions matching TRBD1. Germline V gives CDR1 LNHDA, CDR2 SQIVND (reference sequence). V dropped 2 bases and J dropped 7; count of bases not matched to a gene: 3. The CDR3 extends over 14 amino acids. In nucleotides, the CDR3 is TGTGCCAGTAGTATAAGTGACAGGGGGCAGCCCCAGCATTTT. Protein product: CASSISDRGQPQHF.

CDR3: CASSRYETQYF. The CDR3 coding sequence is TGTGCCAGCAGCCGCTATGAGACCCAGTACTTC. The V and J genes are TRBV7-2 and TRBJ2-5; D is undetermined. Per the germline V gene, CDR1 is SGHTA and CDR2 is FQGNSA. The CDR3 contains 11 residues. V lost 5 bases and J lost 5, with 6 bases in between. Full variable domain (missing parts from reference TRBV7-2 and TRBJ2-5): GAGVSQSPSNKVTEKGKDVELRCDPISGHTALYWYRQSLGQGLEFLIYFQGNSAPDKSGLPSDRFSAERTGGSVSTLTIQRTQQEDSAVYLCASSRYETQYFGPGTRLLVL.

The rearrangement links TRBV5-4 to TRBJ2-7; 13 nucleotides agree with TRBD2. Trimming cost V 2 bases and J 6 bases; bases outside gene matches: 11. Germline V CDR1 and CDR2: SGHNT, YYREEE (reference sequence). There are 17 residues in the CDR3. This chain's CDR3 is CASSLLAGGPKEAEQYF. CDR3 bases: TGTGCCAGCAGCTTACTAGCGGGAGGGCCTAAGGAGGCCGAGCAGTACTTC.

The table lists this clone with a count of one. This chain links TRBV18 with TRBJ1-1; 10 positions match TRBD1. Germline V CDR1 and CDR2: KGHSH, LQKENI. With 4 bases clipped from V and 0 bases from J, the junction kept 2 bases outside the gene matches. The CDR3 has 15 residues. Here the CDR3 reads CASSRGQGMNTEAFF. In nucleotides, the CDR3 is TGTGCCAGCTCACGGGGACAGGGGATGAACACTGAAGCTTTCTTT.

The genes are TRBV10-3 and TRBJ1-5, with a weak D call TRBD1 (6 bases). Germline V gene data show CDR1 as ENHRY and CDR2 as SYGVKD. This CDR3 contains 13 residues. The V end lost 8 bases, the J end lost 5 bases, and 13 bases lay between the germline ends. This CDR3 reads CAISGAGDQPQHF. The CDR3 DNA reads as TGTGCCATCTCTGGGGCAGGGGATCAGCCCCAGCATTTT.

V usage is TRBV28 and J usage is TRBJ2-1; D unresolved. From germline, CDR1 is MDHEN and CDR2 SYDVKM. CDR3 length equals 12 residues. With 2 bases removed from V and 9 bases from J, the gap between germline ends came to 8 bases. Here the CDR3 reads CASSLPRAEQFF. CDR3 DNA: TGTGCCAGCAGTTTACCTAGGGCTGAGCAGTTCTTC.

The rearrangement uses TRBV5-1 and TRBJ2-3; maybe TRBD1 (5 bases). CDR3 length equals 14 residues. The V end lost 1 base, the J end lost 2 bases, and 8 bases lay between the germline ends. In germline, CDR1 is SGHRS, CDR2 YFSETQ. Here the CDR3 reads CASSLLQATDTQYF. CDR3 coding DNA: TGCGCCAGCAGCTTGTTACAGGCCACAGATACGCAGTATTTT.

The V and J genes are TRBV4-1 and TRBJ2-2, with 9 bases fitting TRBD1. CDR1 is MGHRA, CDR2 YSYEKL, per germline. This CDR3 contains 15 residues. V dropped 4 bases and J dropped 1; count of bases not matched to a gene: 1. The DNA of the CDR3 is TGCGCCAGCAGCCCGGACAGGGGGAACACCGGGGAGCTGTTTTTT. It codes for CASSPDRGNTGELFF.

CDR3 DNA sequence: TGTGCCAGCAGCTCGGGACAGCTGTACGGGGAGCTGTTTTTT. This codes for CASSSGQLYGELFF. J is TRBJ2-2 and V is TRBV13, with 7 bases matching TRBD1. Per germline, CDR1 PRHDT and CDR2 FYEKMQ (reference sequence). This CDR3 has 14 residues. Losses at the gene ends were 4 bases for V and 7 bases for J; bases not matched to a gene: 6.

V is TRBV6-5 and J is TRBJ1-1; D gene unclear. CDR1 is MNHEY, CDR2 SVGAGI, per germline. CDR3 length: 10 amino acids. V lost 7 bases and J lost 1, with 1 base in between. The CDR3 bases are TGTGCCAGCACGAACACTGAAGCTTTCTTT. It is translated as CASTNTEAFF.

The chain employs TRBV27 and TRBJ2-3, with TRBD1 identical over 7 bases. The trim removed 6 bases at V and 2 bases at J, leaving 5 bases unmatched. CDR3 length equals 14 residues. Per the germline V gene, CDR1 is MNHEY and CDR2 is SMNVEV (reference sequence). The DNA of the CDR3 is TGTGCCAGCAGCCCAGACAGGGCCACAGATACGCAGTATTTT. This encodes CASSPDRATDTQYF.

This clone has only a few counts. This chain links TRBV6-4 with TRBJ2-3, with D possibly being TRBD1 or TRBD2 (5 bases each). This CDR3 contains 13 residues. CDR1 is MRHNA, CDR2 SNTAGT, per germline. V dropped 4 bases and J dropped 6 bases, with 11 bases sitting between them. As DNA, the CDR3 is TGTGCCAGCAGTGTGGACTGGGGCGATACGCAGTATTTT. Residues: CASSVDWGDTQYF.

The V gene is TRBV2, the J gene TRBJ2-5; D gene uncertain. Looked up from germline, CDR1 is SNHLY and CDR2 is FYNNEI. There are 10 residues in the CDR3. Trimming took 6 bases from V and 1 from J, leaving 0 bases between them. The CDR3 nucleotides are TGTGCCAGCAGCCAAGAGACCCAGTACTTC. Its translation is CASSQETQYF.

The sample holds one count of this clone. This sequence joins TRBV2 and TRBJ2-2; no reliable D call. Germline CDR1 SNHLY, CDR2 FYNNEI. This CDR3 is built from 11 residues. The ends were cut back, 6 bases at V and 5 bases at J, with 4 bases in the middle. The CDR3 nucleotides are TGTGCCAGCAGCGCAACCGGGGAGCTGTTTTTT. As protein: CASSATGELFF. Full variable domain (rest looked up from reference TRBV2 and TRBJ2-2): EPEVTQTPSHQVTQMGQEVILRCVPISNHLYFYWYRQILGQKVEFLVSFYNNEISEKSEIFDDQFSVERPDGSNFTLKIRSTKLEDSAMYFCASSATGELFFGEGSRLTVL.

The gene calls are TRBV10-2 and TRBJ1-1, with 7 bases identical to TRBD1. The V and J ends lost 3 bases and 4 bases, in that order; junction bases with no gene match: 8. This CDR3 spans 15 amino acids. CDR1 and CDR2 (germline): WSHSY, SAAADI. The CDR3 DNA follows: TGCGCCAGCAGTGATGACGCAGGGGGGGTCACTGAAGCTTTCTTT. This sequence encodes CASSDDAGGVTEAFF.

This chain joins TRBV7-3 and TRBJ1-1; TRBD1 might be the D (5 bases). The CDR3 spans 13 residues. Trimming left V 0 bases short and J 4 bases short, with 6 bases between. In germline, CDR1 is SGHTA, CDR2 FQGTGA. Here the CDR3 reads CASSLTQGTEAFF. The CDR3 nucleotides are TGTGCCAGCAGCTTAACCCAGGGCACTGAAGCTTTCTTT.